Sequencing of this T cell receptor beta chain was carried out in a study of cytomegalovirus exposure and HLA in healthy donors. Study conclusions and caveats: Within an earlier analysis, most TCR beta V segments proved productive either about 90% or about 30% of the time.

Primers for the PCR totalled 60 Vbeta and 13 Jbeta. Profiling relied on immunoSEQ multiplex PCR, and the TCRdb table lists in-frame clones only, not all of them. The sample shows about 150,000 clones, approximately 83% of them seen only once. Concerning this clone: What it binds is unknown.

CDR1 is SGHDN, CDR2 FVKESK, per germline. The CDR3 sequence is 16 residues long. The sample consisted of PBMCs. The chain carries TRBV14 and TRBJ2-5; a weak D match, TRBD2 (6 bases). The end of the DNA is better explained by TRBJ2-7, so the J call may be wrong. The receptor was isolated from a woman aged 18-29 years in good health and CMV-seronegative. For the CDR3, the DNA is TGTGCCAGCAGCCAAGAATGGGGACTGCACTCCTACGAGCAGTACTTC. This translates into CASSQEWGLHSYEQYF.